Sequencing of this TCR beta chain was carried out in a study of shared clonotypes between healthy human individuals. The assay was immunoSEQ multiplex PCR, and TCRdb's table has in-frame clones only and misses some. The sample consists of about 2.3 million clones, roughly 92% of them appearing once. This clone was seen once. The CDR3 is 16 amino acids. Per germline, CDR1 MDHEN and CDR2 SYDVKM. Germline trimming cut 4 bases from V and 5 bases from J; bases unmatched to any gene: 7. The chain recombines TRBV28 with TRBJ1-5; TRBD1 aligns across 11 bases. This receptor was obtained from a young man in good health. Some clones in this sample may be carry-over from other donors' samples. The sample was naive CD4+ T cells from PBMCs. Sample subset: CD45RA+ positively selected. The CDR3 nucleotides are TGTGCCAGCAGTTCTCGGACAGGGGGCGTTCATCAGCCCCAGCATTTT. Encoded protein: CASSSRTGGVHQPQHF.